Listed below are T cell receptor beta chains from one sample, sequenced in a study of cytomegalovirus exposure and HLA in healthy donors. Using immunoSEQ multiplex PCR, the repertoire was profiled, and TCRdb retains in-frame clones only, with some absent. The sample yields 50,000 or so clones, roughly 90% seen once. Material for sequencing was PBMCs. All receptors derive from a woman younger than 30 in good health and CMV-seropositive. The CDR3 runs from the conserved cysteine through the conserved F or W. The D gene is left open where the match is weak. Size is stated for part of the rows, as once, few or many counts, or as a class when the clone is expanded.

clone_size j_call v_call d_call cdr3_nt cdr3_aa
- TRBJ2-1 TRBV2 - TGTGCCAGCATGTTGCAGGTTCAGGTACGAACCTTCTTC CASMLQVQVRTFF
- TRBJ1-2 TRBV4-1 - TGCGCCAGCAGCCAATACGCCGGGATGGGAGGCGGCGGCTACACCTTC CASSQYAGMGGGGYTF
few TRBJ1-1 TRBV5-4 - TGTGCCAGCAGCTTAAGGACAACCACTGAAGCTTTCTTT CASSLRTTTEAFF
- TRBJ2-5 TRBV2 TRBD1 TGTGCCAAATCAGGGGGCGCGAAAGGGACCCAGTACTTC CAKSGGAKGTQYF
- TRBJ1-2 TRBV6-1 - TGTGCCAGCAGTGCCACAGGGTCGGATGGCTACACCTTC CASSATGSDGYTF
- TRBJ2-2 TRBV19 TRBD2 TGTGCCAGTACGGGAGGCGTAATTAACACCGGGGAGCTGTTTTTT CASTGGVINTGELFF
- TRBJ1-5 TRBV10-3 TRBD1 TGTGCCATCAGTAGTTCCGGGACAGCCAATCAGCCCCAGCATTTT CAISSSGTANQPQHF
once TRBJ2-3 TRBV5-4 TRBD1 TGTGCCAGCAGCGCCTTGACAGGGGGCGAGGTAGATACGCAGTATTTT CASSALTGGEVDTQYF
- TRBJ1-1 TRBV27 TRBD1 TGTGCCAGCAGGGGGACAGGGGAAGCTTTCTTT CASRGTGEAFF
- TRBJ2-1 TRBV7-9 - TGTGCCAGCAGCGTGAACAGGGCAGCCTACAATGAGCAGTTCTTC CASSVNRAAYNEQFF
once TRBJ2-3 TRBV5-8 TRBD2 TGTGCCAGCAGCGAATCCGGGACTAGCGGTACGTTTGGTACGCAGTATTTT CASSESGTSGTFGTQYF
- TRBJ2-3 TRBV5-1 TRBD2 TGCGCCAGCAGCTTGGAAAGCGGGGGGAGCACAGATACGCAGTATTTT CASSLESGGSTDTQYF
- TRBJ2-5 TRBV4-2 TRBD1 TGTGCCAGCAGCCAAGTTATGGGGACAGGGTTAGAGACCCAGTACTTC CASSQVMGTGLETQYF
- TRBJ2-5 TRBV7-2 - TGTGCCAGCAGCTACGGGGGTGGGGAGACCCAGTACTTC CASSYGGGETQYF
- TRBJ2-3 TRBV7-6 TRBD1 TGTGCCAGCAGCCGAAGGACAGGTTCCAGCCCAGATACGCAGTATTTT CASSRRTGSSPDTQYF
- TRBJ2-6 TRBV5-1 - TGCGCCAGCACCGGTGACAGGCTAGTCGATGGGGCCAACGTCCTGACTTTC CASTGDRLVDGANVLTF
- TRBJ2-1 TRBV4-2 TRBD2 TGTGCCAGCAGCCCTACGACTAGCGGGGGGGCCAATGAGCAGTTCTTC CASSPTTSGGANEQFF
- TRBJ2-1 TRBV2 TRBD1 TGTGCCAGCAGTGCCGTGCGGACAGGGTCCCATGCGGAGCAGTTCTTC CASSAVRTGSHAEQFF